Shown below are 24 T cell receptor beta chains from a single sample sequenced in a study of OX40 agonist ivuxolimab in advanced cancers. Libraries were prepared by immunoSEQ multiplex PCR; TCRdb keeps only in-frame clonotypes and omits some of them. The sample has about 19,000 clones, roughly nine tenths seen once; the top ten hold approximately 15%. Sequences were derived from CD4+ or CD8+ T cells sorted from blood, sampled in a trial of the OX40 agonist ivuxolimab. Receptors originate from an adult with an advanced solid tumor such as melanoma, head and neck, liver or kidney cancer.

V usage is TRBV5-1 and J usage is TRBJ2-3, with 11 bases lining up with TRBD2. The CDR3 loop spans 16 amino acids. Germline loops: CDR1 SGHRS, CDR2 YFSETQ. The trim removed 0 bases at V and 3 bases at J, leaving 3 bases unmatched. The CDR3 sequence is CASSLASSGRTDTQYF. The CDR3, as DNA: TGCGCCAGCAGCTTGGCGTCTAGCGGGAGGACAGATACGCAGTATTTT.

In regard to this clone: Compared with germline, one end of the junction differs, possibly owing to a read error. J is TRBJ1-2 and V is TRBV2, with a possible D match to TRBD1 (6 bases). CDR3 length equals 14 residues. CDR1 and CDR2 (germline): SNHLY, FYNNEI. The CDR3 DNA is TGTGCCAGCACCGAAGGGGCAGGGGCGAGAATCAGGCCCTTC. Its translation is CASTEGAGARIRPF.

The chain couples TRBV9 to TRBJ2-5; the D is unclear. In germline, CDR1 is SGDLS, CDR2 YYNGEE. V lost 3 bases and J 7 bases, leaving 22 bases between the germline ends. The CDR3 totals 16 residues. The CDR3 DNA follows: TGTGCCAGCAGCGCTCTCCCCCCGGGCGGCCCTGGGACCCAGTACTTC. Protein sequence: CASSALPPGGPGTQYF.

The CDR3 DNA reads as TGTGCCAGCAGCGACATCGGGAGCAGCAATGAGCAGTTCTTC. It translates to CASSDIGSSNEQFF. This chain joins TRBV9 and TRBJ2-1; a possible D gene is TRBD2 (6 bases). Looked up from germline, CDR1 is SGDLS and CDR2 is YYNGEE. This CDR3 has 14 amino acids. The V end was cut by 3 bases, the J end by 6 bases, with 13 bases between.

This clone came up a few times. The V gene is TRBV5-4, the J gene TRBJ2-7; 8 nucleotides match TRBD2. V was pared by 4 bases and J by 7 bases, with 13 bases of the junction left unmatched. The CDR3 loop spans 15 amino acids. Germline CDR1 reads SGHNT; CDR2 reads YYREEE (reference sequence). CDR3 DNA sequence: TGTGCCAGCAGCCCAGGACTAGCTCCTCAGGGGGAGCAGTACTTC. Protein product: CASSPGLAPQGEQYF.

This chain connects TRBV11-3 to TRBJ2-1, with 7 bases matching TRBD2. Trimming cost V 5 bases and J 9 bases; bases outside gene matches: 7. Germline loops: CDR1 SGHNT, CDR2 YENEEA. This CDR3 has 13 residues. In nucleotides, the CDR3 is TGTGCCAGCAGCCCGGAAGGGAGGGGTGAGCAGTTCTTC. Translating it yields CASSPEGRGEQFF.

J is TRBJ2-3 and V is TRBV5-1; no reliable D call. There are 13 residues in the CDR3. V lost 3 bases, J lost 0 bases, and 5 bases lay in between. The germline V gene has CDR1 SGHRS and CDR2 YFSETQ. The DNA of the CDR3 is TGCGCCAGCAGCTCTCCGAGCACAGATACGCAGTATTTT. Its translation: CASSSPSTDTQYF.

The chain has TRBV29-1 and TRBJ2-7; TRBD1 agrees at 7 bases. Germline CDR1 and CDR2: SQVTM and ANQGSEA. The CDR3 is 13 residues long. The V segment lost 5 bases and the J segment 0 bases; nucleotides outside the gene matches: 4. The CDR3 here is CSVRNRGSYEQYF. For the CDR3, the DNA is TGCAGCGTTCGCAACAGGGGCTCCTACGAGCAGTACTTC.

Here the CDR3 reads CASSRRASGDTDTQYF. CDR3 in DNA: TGTGCCAGCAGCCGGAGGGCTAGCGGGGACACAGATACGCAGTATTTT. The chain is built from TRBV5-8 and TRBJ2-3; TRBD2 matches at 9 bases. V shed 4 bases and J 2 bases; nucleotides not matched to a gene: 8. CDR1 and CDR2 (germline): SGHTS, YDEGEE. This CDR3 is 16 amino acids long.

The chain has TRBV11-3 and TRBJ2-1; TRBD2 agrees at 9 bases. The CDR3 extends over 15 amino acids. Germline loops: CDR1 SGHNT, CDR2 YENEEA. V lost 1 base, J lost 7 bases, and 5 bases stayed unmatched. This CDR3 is CASSLGLAGQNEQFF. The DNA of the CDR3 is TGTGCCAGCAGCTTAGGTCTAGCGGGACAGAATGAGCAGTTCTTC.

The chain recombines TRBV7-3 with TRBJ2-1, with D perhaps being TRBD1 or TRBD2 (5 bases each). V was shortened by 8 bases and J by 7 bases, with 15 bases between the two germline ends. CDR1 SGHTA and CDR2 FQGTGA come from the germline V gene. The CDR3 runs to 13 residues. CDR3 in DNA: TGTGCCAGCGGTTGGGGGATACAAAATGAGCAGTTCTTC. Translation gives CASGWGIQNEQFF.

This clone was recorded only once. The CDR3 region is CASGLWTVGTGELFF. Written as DNA, the CDR3 is TGTGCTAGTGGTTTGTGGACAGTCGGCACCGGGGAGCTGTTTTTT. The chain joins TRBV12-5 to TRBJ2-2, with D maybe TRBD1 (6 bases). Trimming shortened V by 2 bases and J by 4 bases, and 11 bases separated the two germline ends. This CDR3 contains 15 residues. CDR1 and CDR2 (germline): LGHNT, FRNRAP. Combining the CDR3 with reference TRBV12-5 and TRBJ2-2 gives the whole variable domain DARVTQTPRHKVTEMGQEVTMRCQPILGHNTVFWYRQTMMQGLELLAYFRNRAPLDDSGMPKDRFSAEMPDATLATLKIQPSEPRDSAVYFCASGLWTVGTGELFFGEGSRLTVL.

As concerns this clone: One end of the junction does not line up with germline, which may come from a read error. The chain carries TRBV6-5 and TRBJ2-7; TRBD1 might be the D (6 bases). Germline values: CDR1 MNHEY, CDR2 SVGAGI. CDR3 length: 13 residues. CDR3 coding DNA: TGTGCCAGCAGCCTCCTTCGCCGGGACACGTTCTTCTTC. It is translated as CASSLLRRDTFFF.

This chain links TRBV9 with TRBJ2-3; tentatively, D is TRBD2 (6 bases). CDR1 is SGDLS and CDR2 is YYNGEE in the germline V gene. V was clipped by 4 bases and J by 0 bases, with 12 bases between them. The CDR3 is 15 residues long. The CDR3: CASSTLAASTDTQYF. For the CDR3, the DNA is TGTGCCAGCAGCACCTTAGCGGCTAGCACAGATACGCAGTATTTT.

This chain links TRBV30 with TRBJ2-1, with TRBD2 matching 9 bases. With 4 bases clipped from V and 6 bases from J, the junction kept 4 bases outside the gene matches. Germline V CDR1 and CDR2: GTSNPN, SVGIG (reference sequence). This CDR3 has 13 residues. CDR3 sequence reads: CAWKATSGNEQFF. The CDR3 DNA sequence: TGTGCCTGGAAAGCGACTAGCGGCAATGAGCAGTTCTTC.

CDR3 amino acids: CASSRTGAGRNYGYTF. The CDR3 nucleotides are TGCGCCAGCAGCCGCACAGGGGCGGGTCGAAACTATGGCTACACCTTC. V usage is TRBV4-3 and J usage is TRBJ1-2; 7 positions match TRBD1. The germline V gene encodes CDR1 LGHNA and CDR2 YSLEER. With V trimmed by 4 bases and J by 2 bases, 10 bases remained unmatched. The CDR3 totals 16 residues.

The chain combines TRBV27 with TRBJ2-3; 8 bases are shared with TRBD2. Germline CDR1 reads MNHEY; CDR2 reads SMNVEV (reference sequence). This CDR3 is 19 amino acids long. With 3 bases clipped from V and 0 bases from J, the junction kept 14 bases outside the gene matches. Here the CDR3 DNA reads TGTGCCAGCAGTTTTAGACCAGCGGGGGTACTTACTAGCACAGATACGCAGTATTTT. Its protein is CASSFRPAGVLTSTDTQYF.

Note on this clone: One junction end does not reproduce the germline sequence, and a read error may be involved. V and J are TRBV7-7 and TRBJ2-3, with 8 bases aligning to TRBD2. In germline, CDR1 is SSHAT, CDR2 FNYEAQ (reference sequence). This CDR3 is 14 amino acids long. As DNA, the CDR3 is TGTGCTAGCAGCCCGGGGGGGACCACAGATACGCGGTATTTT. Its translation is CASSPGGTTDTRYF.

The CDR3, as DNA: TGCGCCAGCAGCCAAGATGGGGGGAGAAGGAGGGAGACCCAGTACTTC. This encodes CASSQDGGRRRETQYF. This sequence joins TRBV4-3 and TRBJ2-5; D might be TRBD2 (6 bases). The germline gives CDR1 LGHNA, CDR2 YSLEER. V dropped 0 bases and J dropped 5 bases, with 16 bases sitting between them. The CDR3 loop spans 16 amino acids.

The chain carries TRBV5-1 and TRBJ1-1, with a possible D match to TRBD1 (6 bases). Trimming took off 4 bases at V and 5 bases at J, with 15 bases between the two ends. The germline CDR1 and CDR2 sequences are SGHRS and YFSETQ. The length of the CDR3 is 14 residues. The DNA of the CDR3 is TGCGCCAGCAGCAGTACAGGGTCGCGGACTGAAGCTTTCTTT. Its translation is CASSSTGSRTEAFF. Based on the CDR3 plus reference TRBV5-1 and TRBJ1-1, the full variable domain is KAGVTQTPRYLIKTRGQQVTLSCSPISGHRSVSWYQQTPGQGLQFLFEYFSETQRNKGNFPGRFSGRQFSNSRSEMNVSTLELGDSALYLCASSSTGSRTEAFFGQGTRLTVV.

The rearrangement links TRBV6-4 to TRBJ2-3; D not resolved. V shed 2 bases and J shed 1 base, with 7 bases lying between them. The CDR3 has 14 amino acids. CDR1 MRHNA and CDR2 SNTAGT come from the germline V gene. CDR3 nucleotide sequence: TGTGCCAGCAGTGACGTAGGAGGCACAGATACGCAGTATTTT. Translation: CASSDVGGTDTQYF.

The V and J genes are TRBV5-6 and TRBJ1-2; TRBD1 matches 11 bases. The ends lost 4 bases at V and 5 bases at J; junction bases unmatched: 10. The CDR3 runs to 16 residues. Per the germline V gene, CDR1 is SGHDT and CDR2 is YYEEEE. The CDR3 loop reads CASSPRTGGSRYGYTF. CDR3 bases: TGTGCCAGCAGCCCTAGGACAGGGGGCTCTCGATATGGCTACACCTTC.

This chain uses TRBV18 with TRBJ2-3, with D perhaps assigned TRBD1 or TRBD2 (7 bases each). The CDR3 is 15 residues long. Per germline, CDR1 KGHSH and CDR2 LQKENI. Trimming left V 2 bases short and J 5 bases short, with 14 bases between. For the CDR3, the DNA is TGTGCCAGCTCACCAGTCAGGGGGGGGAGAGATACGCAGTATTTT. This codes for CASSPVRGGRDTQYF. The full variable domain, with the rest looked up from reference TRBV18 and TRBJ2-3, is NAGVMQNPRHLVRRRGQEARLRCSPMKGHSHVYWYRQLPEEGLKFMVYLQKENIIDESGMPKERFSAEFPKEGPSILRIQQVVRGDSAAYFCASSPVRGGRDTQYFGPGTRLTVL.

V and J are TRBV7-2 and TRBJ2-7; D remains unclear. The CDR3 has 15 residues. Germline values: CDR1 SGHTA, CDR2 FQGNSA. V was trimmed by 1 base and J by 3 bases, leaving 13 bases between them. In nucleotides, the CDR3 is TGTGCCAGCAGCTTAGGCACGGATCTAAACTACGAGCAGTACTTC. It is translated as CASSLGTDLNYEQYF.